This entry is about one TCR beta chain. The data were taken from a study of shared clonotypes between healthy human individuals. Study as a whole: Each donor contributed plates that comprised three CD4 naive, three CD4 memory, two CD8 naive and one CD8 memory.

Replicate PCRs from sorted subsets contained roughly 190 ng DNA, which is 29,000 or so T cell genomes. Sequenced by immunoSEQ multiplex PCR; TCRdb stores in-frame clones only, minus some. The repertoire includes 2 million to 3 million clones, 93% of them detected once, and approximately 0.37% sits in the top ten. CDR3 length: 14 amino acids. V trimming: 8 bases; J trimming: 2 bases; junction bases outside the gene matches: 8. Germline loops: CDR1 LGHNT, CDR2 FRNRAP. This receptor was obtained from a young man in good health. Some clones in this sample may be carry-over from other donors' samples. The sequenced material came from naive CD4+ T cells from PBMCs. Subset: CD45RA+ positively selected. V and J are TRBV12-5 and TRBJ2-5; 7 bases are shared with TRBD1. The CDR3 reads CASFQGEWQETQYF. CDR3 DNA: TGTGCTAGTTTCCAGGGGGAATGGCAAGAGACCCAGTACTTC.